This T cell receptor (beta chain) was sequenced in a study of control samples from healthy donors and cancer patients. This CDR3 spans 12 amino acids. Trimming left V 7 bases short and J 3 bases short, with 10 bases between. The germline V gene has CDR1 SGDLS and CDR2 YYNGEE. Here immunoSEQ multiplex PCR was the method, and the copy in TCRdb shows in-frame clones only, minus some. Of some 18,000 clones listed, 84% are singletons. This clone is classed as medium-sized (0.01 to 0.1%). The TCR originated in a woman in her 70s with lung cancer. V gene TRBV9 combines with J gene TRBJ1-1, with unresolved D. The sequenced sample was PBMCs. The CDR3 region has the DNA TGTGCCAGCGGCCCTGGGGACACTGAAGCTTTCTTT. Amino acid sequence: CASGPGDTEAFF.